The sequence of this T cell receptor beta chain was determined in a study of T cell responses to AZD1222 COVID-19 vaccine. Study-wide points: Targeting of unmutated variant regions was reportedly seen in nearly half of spike-specific TCRs. The repertoires were collected only after the peak T cell response.

Some clones are missing from TCRdb's copy, which holds only in-frame ones; the method was immunoSEQ multiplex PCR. This sample has 120,000 or so clones; 80% to 90% occur once, and the top ten carry 1.5% to 2%. The CDR3 is 15 residues long. Trimming cost V 6 bases and J 3 bases, with 17 bases left between them. Germline CDR1 is SGHNT and CDR2 is YENEEA. As for this clone: Its matching antigen is unknown.

The TCR originated in an adult in good health. Sequencing was performed on peripheral blood, taken on day 0 of AZD1222 vaccination. The chain carries TRBV11-3 and TRBJ1-1; D ambiguous. CDR3 nucleotides: TGTGCCAGCAGTCCCTTCGAGCATCTATACACTGAAGCTTTCTTT. It encodes CASSPFEHLYTEAFF.